These 20 T cell receptor delta chains originate from one sample sequenced in a study of Vδ1+ human thymocytes. Findings of the study overall: In the thymus, TRG and TRD repertoires looked highly polyclonal with Gaussian CDR3 lengths.

No antigens are known for them. Sequences come from RNA converted to cDNA by reverse transcription. CDR3 amplicons came from multiplex PCR with pooled V-gene forward and constant-region reverse primers. TCRdb reanalysed the multiplex PCR reads via CATT. The sample has more than 50,000 delta-chain clones, roughly 15% seen once. The source material was Vdelta1+ gamma-delta thymocytes from the thymus. Subset indicated: FACS-sorted CD3+ TCRalphabeta- TCRVdelta1+ TCRVdelta2- thymocytes. The source of these receptors is a girl less than two years old who had congenital heart surgery.

The J gene is TRDJ1, the V gene TRDV1; 8 nucleotides agree with TRDD3. V dropped 3 bases and J dropped 2; count of bases not matched to a gene: 11. This CDR3 spans 17 amino acids. The germline gives CDR1 TSWWSYY, CDR2 QGS. The CDR3 bases are TGTGCTCTTGGGGACTTCTCGCCGTACTGGGGGACCGATAAACTCATCTTT. Protein product: CALGDFSPYWGTDKLIF.

A remark on this clone: The same CDR3 is also encoded by other DNA sequences in this sample. The chain links TRDV1 to TRDJ1; the match to TRDD3 covers 8 bases. V lost 0 bases, J lost 10 bases, and 28 bases stayed unmatched. Germline loops: CDR1 TSWWSYY, CDR2 QGS. CDR3 size: 21 residues. The CDR3 DNA reads TGTGCTCTTGGGGAACTTAGGCCTTCCCCACCGGGGGATATGAAGACACGGGGACTCATCTTT. This gives the protein CALGELRPSPPGDMKTRGLIF.

This clone was counted only a few times. The J gene is TRDJ1, the V gene TRDV1; a possible D gene is TRDD3 (6 bases). Trimming took 4 bases from V and 0 from J, leaving 21 bases between them. CDR1 and CDR2 (germline): TSWWSYY, QGS. This CDR3 has 18 residues. CDR3 in DNA: TGTGCTCTTGGGGCGCCTGCAGGGGGGGAACCGTACACCGATAAACTCATCTTT. This translates into CALGAPAGGEPYTDKLIF.

The sample holds a few counts of this clone. This chain links TRDV1 with TRDJ1; 13 bases are shared with TRDD3. Trimming removed 4 bases from V and 0 bases from J; junction bases left unmatched: 29. The length of the CDR3 is 25 residues. CDR1 and CDR2 (germline): TSWWSYY, QGS. The CDR3 DNA reads as TGTGCTCTTGGGGCCAGGGGACCTATTGGGTACTGGGGGATACGCCGAAAACACAACACCGATAAACTCATCTTT. Its translation is CALGARGPIGYWGIRRKHNTDKLIF.

This clone appeared a few times. This chain connects TRDV1 to TRDJ1; 8 nucleotides match TRDD3. The CDR3 runs to 21 residues. Germline V gives CDR1 TSWWSYY, CDR2 QGS. J was trimmed by 11 bases and V by 3 bases; bases with no gene match: 32. The CDR3 is CALGDYRISLAGGRAAAGLIF. CDR3 DNA: TGTGCTCTTGGGGACTACCGAATATCACTTGCTGGGGGACGCGCCGCCGCGGGGCTCATCTTT.

This clone was counted between two and nine times. The chain carries TRDV1 and TRDJ2; possibly TRDD3 for D (5 bases). Germline lookup yields CDR1 TSWWSYY and CDR2 QGS. The CDR3 has 19 amino acids. Deletions cut 4 bases from V and 1 base from J, with 22 bases between. The CDR3 here is CALGGHLLVGNHLTAQLFF. CDR3 in DNA: TGTGCTCTTGGGGGCCATTTACTGGTGGGGAACCATTTGACAGCACAACTCTTCTTT.

The J gene is TRDJ1, the V gene TRDV1; 13 bases align to TRDD3. Germline V gene data show CDR1 as TSWWSYY and CDR2 as QGS. Trimming took 2 bases from V and 7 from J; bases not matched to a gene: 16. This CDR3 region has 19 residues. CDR3 sequence reads: CALGETPTASTGGYGKLIF. CDR3 in DNA: TGTGCTCTTGGGGAAACCCCTACCGCAAGTACTGGGGGATACGGTAAACTCATCTTT.

This clone was picked up a small number of times. The V and J genes are TRDV1 and TRDJ1, with D tentatively TRDD2 (5 bases). Per germline, CDR1 TSWWSYY and CDR2 QGS. The ends were cut back, 1 base at V and 8 bases at J, with 32 bases in the middle. The CDR3 runs to 20 residues. The CDR3 reads CALGEHPLPLPREKSRKLIF. The CDR3, as DNA: TGTGCTCTTGGGGAACATCCACTCCCTCTTCCGAGGGAAAAATCGCGGAAACTCATCTTT.

The chain joins TRDV1 to TRDJ1; TRDD3 matches at 10 bases. The CDR3 runs to 23 residues. CDR1 is TSWWSYY, CDR2 QGS, per germline. V was pared by 1 base and J by 2 bases, with 25 bases of the junction left unmatched. CDR3 loop: CALGERPHSYRTGGFHQTDKLIF. The CDR3 nucleotides read TGTGCTCTTGGGGAACGTCCGCATTCCTACCGTACTGGGGGATTCCATCAGACCGATAAACTCATCTTT.

The chain combines TRDV1 with TRDJ1; perhaps TRDD2 as D (5 bases). Looked up from germline, CDR1 is TSWWSYY and CDR2 is QGS. V lost 3 bases, J lost 2 bases, and 28 bases lay in between. There are 20 residues in the CDR3. The CDR3 sequence is CALGEASNQTLPCWTDKLIF. The DNA of the CDR3 is TGTGCTCTTGGGGAGGCTTCCAACCAAACTCTTCCCTGCTGGACCGATAAACTCATCTTT.

This chain links TRDV1 with TRDJ1; D call uncertain. The CDR3 is 15 amino acids. The germline CDR1 and CDR2 sequences are TSWWSYY and QGS. Deletions cut 2 bases from V and 3 bases from J, with 13 bases between. The CDR3 here is CALGEYDRAADKLIF. In nucleotides, the CDR3 is TGTGCTCTTGGGGAATATGACCGGGCGGCCGATAAACTCATCTTT.

The rearrangement links TRDV2 to TRDJ1; TRDD3 matches at 11 bases. CDR3 length equals 17 residues. The germline CDR1 and CDR2 sequences are GEAIGNYY and EKD. J gave up 4 bases and V 0 bases, and 9 bases lay outside the gene matches. CDR3: CACDTGGWGIRIDKLIF. CDR3 sequence (DNA): TGTGCCTGTGACACCGGAGGATGGGGGATACGCATCGATAAACTCATCTTT.

This clone was found a few times. This chain connects TRDV1 to TRDJ1; 7 bases map to TRDD3. V was pared by 2 bases and J by 1 base, with 16 bases of the junction left unmatched. This CDR3 is built from 19 residues. Looked up from germline, CDR1 is TSWWSYY and CDR2 is QGS. The CDR3 loop reads CALGESTGAKPPFTDKLIF. The DNA of the CDR3 is TGTGCTCTTGGGGAAAGTACTGGGGCCAAACCCCCCTTCACCGATAAACTCATCTTT.

This clone was observed a handful of times. The junction and the germline gene differ at one end; a read error may be behind it. V and J are TRDV1 and TRDJ1, with D perhaps assigned TRDD2 or TRDD3 (6 bases each). CDR3 length: 18 residues. Germline CDR1 TSWWSYY, CDR2 QGS. The CDR3 reads CALRDVLRGDGYTDKLIF. In nucleotides, the CDR3 is TGTGCTCTTAGGGACGTCCTACGCGGGGATGGGTACACCGATAAACTCATCTTT.

This clone has a handful of counts. Other DNA sequences in the sample encode the same CDR3. This rearrangement joins TRAV29/DV5 to TRDJ1; D might be TRDD3 (6 bases). The CDR3 is 17 amino acids. The V gene lost 1 base and the J gene lost 0 bases, with 19 bases spanning the gap. Germline V CDR1 and CDR2: NSMFDY, ISSIKDK. This CDR3 reads CAASLDSRGEHTDKLIF. CDR3 nucleotide sequence: TGTGCAGCAAGCCTGGATTCCCGGGGGGAACACACCGATAAACTCATCTTT.

The chain links TRDV1 to TRDJ1, with 13 bases lining up with TRDD3. The CDR3 has 22 residues. The trim removed 2 bases at V and 1 base at J, leaving 19 bases unmatched. CDR1 TSWWSYY and CDR2 QGS come from the germline V gene. This chain's CDR3 is CALGEGLSSRTTGGYATDKLIF. CDR3 nucleotides: TGTGCTCTTGGGGAAGGCCTTTCCTCCCGTACTACTGGGGGATACGCCACCGATAAACTCATCTTT.

Turning to this clone: Its ends do not fully match the called genes, so a read error is possible. The chain combines TRDV1 with TRDJ1; a weak D match, TRDD3 (5 bases). Germline V gene data show CDR1 as TSWWSYY and CDR2 as QGS. The CDR3 has 17 amino acids. As DNA, the CDR3 is TGTGCCCTTGGGGAATCTCAAGGTCGACCTGGAGCCGATAAACTCATCTTT. It codes for CALGESQGRPGADKLIF.

This clone was counted between two and nine times. J is TRDJ1 and V is TRDV1, with D hard to call. CDR3 length: 14 amino acids. Germline lookup yields CDR1 TSWWSYY and CDR2 QGS. Trimming stripped 0 bases from V and 8 bases from J, with 13 bases between. As DNA, the CDR3 is TGTGCTCTTGGGGAACTGCGGGGCCCATCAAAACTCATCTTT. It codes for CALGELRGPSKLIF.

This clone was found a few times. The chain couples TRDV1 to TRDJ1, with 12 bases identical to TRDD3. Germline CDR1 TSWWSYY, CDR2 QGS. V was pared by 4 bases and J by 0 bases, with 9 bases of the junction left unmatched. The CDR3 totals 18 residues. The CDR3 is CALGGSTGGYNHTDKLIF. As DNA, the CDR3 is TGTGCTCTTGGGGGCTCTACTGGGGGATACAATCACACCGATAAACTCATCTTT.

This clone was seen more than once but under ten times. This chain links TRDV1 with TRDJ1; 9 bases are shared with TRDD3. After removal of 4 bases from V and 0 bases from J, the junction contained 21 bases not matched to a gene. Per germline, CDR1 TSWWSYY and CDR2 QGS. The CDR3 has 21 residues. CDR3 bases: TGTGCTCTTGGGGCAGGCGGCCTTCCACATACTGGGGGACCGTACACCGATAAACTCATCTTT. Translated: CALGAGGLPHTGGPYTDKLIF.